This is a list of T cell receptor beta chains from one sample in a study of PD-1 blockade in classical Hodgkin lymphoma. Data came from immunoSEQ multiplex PCR; TCRdb stores just in-frame clones and leaves some out. Among roughly 10,000 clones listed, roughly three quarters were seen once. Source: peripheral blood mononuclear cells (PBMCs), taken before the second cycle of nivolumab. These receptors originate from a human donor with classical Hodgkin lymphoma. Both conserved end residues are part of each CDR3. D genes are given only for firm matches. Not all rows give a size; the values are once, few, many and, for expanded clones, a class.

v_gene	d_gene	j_gene	abundance	len	CDR3nt	CDR3aa
TRBV7-2	NA	TRBJ1-1	NA	15	TGTGCCAGCACCCTCGGGTTAGGGAGGCCCACTGAAGCTTTCTTT	CASTLGLGRPTEAFF
TRBV5-8	TRBD1	TRBJ2-1	NA	17	TGTGCCAGCAGCCGGGCCGGGACAGGGGGCTCCTACAATGAGCAGTTCTTC	CASSRAGTGGSYNEQFF
TRBV7-6	TRBD1	TRBJ2-5	NA	15	TGTGCCAGCAGCTTAGGGGACAGGGGGCTTGAGACCCAGTACTTC	CASSLGDRGLETQYF
TRBV19	NA	TRBJ2-7	NA	15	TGTGCCAGTAAAATAAGCGGATCGAGGGTCTACGAGCAGTACTTC	CASKISGSRVYEQYF
TRBV28	NA	TRBJ1-1	few	16	TGTGCCAGCAGTTTTTCTCTCGGCAGAACGAACACTGAAGCTTTCTTT	CASSFSLGRTNTEAFF
TRBV28	NA	TRBJ2-7	NA	17	TGTGCCAGCAGTTTATTACTCACAGGTGTTTCCCCCTACGAGCAGTACTTC	CASSLLLTGVSPYEQYF
TRBV7-9	TRBD2	TRBJ2-1	NA	15	TGTGCCAGCAGCTCTAGCGGGAGGGCCCTCAATGAGCAGTTCTTC	CASSSSGRALNEQFF
TRBV19	NA	TRBJ2-7	NA	14	TGTGCCAGTAGTCATACAGGGATATCCGACGAGCAGTACTTC	CASSHTGISDEQYF
TRBV5-1	NA	TRBJ2-7	NA	12	TGCGCCAGCAGCTTGGGTGACTACGAGCAGTACTTC	CASSLGDYEQYF
TRBV19	TRBD1	TRBJ2-7	NA	17	TGTGCCAGTAGTTTCTACAGGGGGCCCCGATCCCTCAACGAGCAGTACTTC	CASSFYRGPRSLNEQYF
TRBV2	NA	TRBJ1-2	NA	15	TGTGGCCAGCATATAGGGTCCGGCGGGTCTTATGGCTACACCTTC	CGQHIGSGGSYGYTF
TRBV28	TRBD1	TRBJ1-1	NA	14	TGTGCCAGCAGTTCAGGACAGGTCGACACTGAAGCTTTCTTT	CASSSGQVDTEAFF
TRBV19	NA	TRBJ2-2	NA	14	TGTGCCAGTAGTATGAATGGACCGACCGGGGAGCTGTTTTTT	CASSMNGPTGELFF
TRBV7-7	NA	TRBJ1-4	NA	15	TGTGCTAGCAGCACTGGACTTGCAACTAATGAAAAACTGTTTTTT	CASSTGLATNEKLFF
TRBV27	TRBD2	TRBJ2-1	few	16	TGTGCCAGCAGTTTAGTGGGCGGGAGCACCCACAATGAGCAGTTCTTC	CASSLVGGSTHNEQFF
TRBV5-1	TRBD2	TRBJ2-7	once	14	TGCGCCAGCAATAGCGGGACGCCAATCTACGAGCAGTACTTC	CASNSGTPIYEQYF
TRBV19	NA	TRBJ1-5	NA	15	TGTGCCAGTAGTATTGGGACTGGTTTTAATCAGCCCCAGCATTTT	CASSIGTGFNQPQHF
TRBV2	TRBD2	TRBJ2-3	NA	15	TGTGCCAGCAAGGGCGGGGGGGGCCCCGCAGATACGCAGTATTTT	CASKGGGGPADTQYF
TRBV5-8	NA	TRBJ1-5	NA	17	TGTGCCAGCAGCTTGGCCAGGACAGCTTATAGCAATCAGCCCCAGCATTTT	CASSLARTAYSNQPQHF
TRBV28	NA	TRBJ2-3	NA	11	TGTGCCAGCAGTTTATTACATACGCAGTATTTT	CASSLLHTQYF
TRBV7-9	NA	TRBJ2-7	NA	14	TGTGCCAGCAGCTCTTCGGGGGTAGCGCACGAGCAGTACTTC	CASSSSGVAHEQYF
TRBV5-4	TRBD2	TRBJ2-7	NA	15	TGTGCCAGCAGCTTGGGGGCGGGGGGAGGGAGGGAGCAGTACTTC	CASSLGAGGGREQYF
TRBV25-1	NA	TRBJ1-1	NA	12	TGTGCCAGCAGTGAAACTAGTACTGAAGCTTTCTTT	CASSETSTEAFF
TRBV6-1	NA	TRBJ2-1	NA	11	TGTGCCAGCAGCCAGAGCAATGAGCAGTTCTTC	CASSQSNEQFF
TRBV18	TRBD2	TRBJ2-1	few	16	TGTGCCAGCTCATCAGCCGGGACTAGCGGACCCAATGAGCAGTTCTTC	CASSSAGTSGPNEQFF
TRBV7-3	TRBD2	TRBJ2-3	NA	15	TGTGCCAGCAGCTTATCGGCGGGAGGCCGGGATACGCAGTATTTT	CASSLSAGGRDTQYF
TRBV6-1	NA	TRBJ2-7	NA	15	TGTGCCAGTGCTATCGACGGAAGTCAATCCTACGAGCAGTACTTC	CASAIDGSQSYEQYF
TRBV29-1	NA	TRBJ2-3	NA	14	TGCAGCGTTTGTGGGGGCAGTAGCACAGATACGCAGTATTTT	CSVCGGSSTDTQYF
TRBV28	NA	TRBJ2-3	NA	14	TGTGCCAGCAACCTAGAGGAAGGAAGGCATACGCAGTATTTT	CASNLEEGRHTQYF
TRBV7-2	TRBD1	TRBJ2-5	once	14	TGTGCCAGCAGCCCGAACAGGGGTACAGAGACCCAGTACTTC	CASSPNRGTETQYF
TRBV19	NA	TRBJ2-5	NA	14	TGTGCCAGTAGAACAGGGAGATCGGGAGAGACCCAGTACTTC	CASRTGRSGETQYF
TRBV5-5	NA	TRBJ1-4	NA	16	TGTGCCAGCAGCATCCTTGGGGGGGCGGCTAATGAAAAACTGTTTTTT	CASSILGGAANEKLFF
TRBV5-4	NA	TRBJ1-2	NA	14	TGTGCCAGCAGCACAGACAGAGCTAACTATGGCTACACCTTC	CASSTDRANYGYTF
TRBV21-1	NA	TRBJ2-7	once	18	TGTGCCAGCAGCCCAAAGGAGGACCAAAACAGGGGAGACTACGAGCAGTACTTC	CASSPKEDQNRGDYEQYF
TRBV6-5	NA	TRBJ2-1	NA	13	TGTGCCAGCTCAGAGAGCGGTCACAATGAGCAGTTCTTC	CASSESGHNEQFF
TRBV7-9	NA	TRBJ2-7	NA	16	TGTGCCAGCAGCTTAATGGGTCAGGGTGGCTCCTACGAGCAGTACTTC	CASSLMGQGGSYEQYF
TRBV9	TRBD2	TRBJ2-3	NA	15	TGTGCCAGCAGCGTACTCGACCCGGGACTAGCGGGAGGTGTCTTT	CASSVLDPGLAGGVF
TRBV28	NA	TRBJ1-3	once	16	TGTGCCAGCAGTTCCCCTTGGGAGGGTAGTGGAAACACCATATATTTT	CASSSPWEGSGNTIYF
TRBV5-4	NA	TRBJ2-1	NA	15	TGTGCCAGCAGCTGGGGCGGGGTCTCCTACAATGAGCAGTTCTTC	CASSWGGVSYNEQFF
TRBV28	NA	TRBJ2-5	NA	12	TGTGCCAGCAGTGCAGGAAAAGAGACCCAGTACTTC	CASSAGKETQYF
TRBV30	TRBD1	TRBJ1-5	NA	13	TGTGCCTGGAGTTACAGGGGGAATCAGCCCCAGCATTTT	CAWSYRGNQPQHF
TRBV28	NA	TRBJ2-3	NA	16	TGTGCCAGCAGTTTAGCCCCCAATCCGAACACAGATACGCAGTATTTT	CASSLAPNPNTDTQYF
TRBV28	TRBD1	TRBJ1-6	NA	16	TGTGCCAGCAGTTTTCCACCGGGACAGGGTAATTCACCCCTCCACTTT	CASSFPPGQGNSPLHF
TRBV6-1	NA	TRBJ1-3	NA	13	TGTGCCAGCAGTGAGGTCTCTGGAAACACCATATATTTT	CASSEVSGNTIYF
TRBV27	NA	TRBJ2-5	NA	12	TGTGCCAGCGCGACAGGTCGAGAGACCCAGTACTTC	CASATGRETQYF
TRBV19	NA	TRBJ1-2	NA	12	TGTGCCAGTAAGGAAGAAAGCTATGGCTACACCTTC	CASKEESYGYTF
TRBV19	TRBD2	TRBJ2-1	NA	14	TGTGCCAGTACCCGGACTAGCTCCTACAATGAGCAGTTCTTC	CASTRTSSYNEQFF
TRBV6-5	NA	TRBJ2-1	once	11	TGTGCCAGCTTCGACGGCAATGAGCAGTTCTTC	CASFDGNEQFF
TRBV7-2	NA	TRBJ1-1	NA	13	TGTGCCAGCAGCTTAACAGGTCGGGTGCAAGCTTTCTTT	CASSLTGRVQAFF
TRBV7-9	NA	TRBJ1-1	NA	14	TGTGCCAGCAGCGCCGGGGCGGGATACACTGAAGCTTTCTTT	CASSAGAGYTEAFF
TRBV6-1	NA	TRBJ2-3	NA	14	TGTGCCAGCAGTGAAACCGGGACGACAGATACGCAGTATTTT	CASSETGTTDTQYF
TRBV7-9	TRBD1	TRBJ2-1	NA	16	TGTGCCAGCAGCTTACAAACAGGGGGCCCCTACAATGAGCAGTTCTTC	CASSLQTGGPYNEQFF
TRBV16	NA	TRBJ2-1	NA	16	TGTGCCAGCAGCCAATCAGGCGCCCTTGGGTACAATGAGCAGTTCTTC	CASSQSGALGYNEQFF
TRBV28	NA	TRBJ2-3	NA	16	TGTGCCAGCACCAAACCCACGACGCGTACCACAGATACGCAGTATTTT	CASTKPTTRTTDTQYF
TRBV5-1	NA	TRBJ2-2	NA	15	TGCGCCAGCAGCTTACAGCGGCCGAACACCGGGGAGCTGTTTTTT	CASSLQRPNTGELFF